The 16 T cell receptor beta chains below were found in one sample sequenced in a study of T cells in Graves' hyperthyroidism and ophthalmopathy. The TCR beta CDR3 regions underwent amplification using RNA transcripts as the source. The TCR CDR3 was amplified in a first-round RT-PCR using the HTBI primer set. TCRdb reprocessed the multiplex PCR reads with MiXCR, giving one entry per CDR3 protein. Here the sample spans approximately 95,000 distinct CDR3 sequences, 35% to 50% being singletons. The specimen sequenced was peripheral blood or thyroid tissue (not recorded which). The receptors shown here come from a woman aged 30 to 39 with Graves' hyperthyroidism.

V gene TRBV9 combines with J gene TRBJ2-3; D assignment may be TRBD1 or TRBD2 (5 bases each). The CDR3 covers 16 residues. Per the germline V gene, CDR1 is SGDLS and CDR2 is YYNGEE. The V end was cut by 0 bases, the J end by 6 bases, with 17 bases between. The CDR3 reads CASSVGGTRVGDTQYF. The CDR3 DNA reads TGTGCCAGCAGCGTAGGGGGGACGAGGGTCGGGGATACGCAGTATTTT.

Turning to this clonotype: Given a much more abundant clone one base away, this may be a read error. This rearrangement joins TRBV2 to TRBJ1-6, with a weak D call TRBD1 (6 bases). The germline V gene encodes CDR1 SNHLY and CDR2 FYNNEI. V lost 6 bases and J 8 bases, leaving 17 bases between the germline ends. This CDR3 is 15 amino acids long. The CDR3 here is CASRLLTGQDSPLHF. In DNA form, the CDR3 reads TGTGCCAGCAGATTATTAACAGGGCAGGATTCACCCCTCCACTTT.

This clonotype was seen ten or more times. The chain joins TRBV7-9 to TRBJ1-1; no definite D call. Trimming took off 5 bases at V and 4 bases at J, with 11 bases between the two ends. The CDR3 extends over 13 amino acids. Germline CDR1 is SEHNR and CDR2 is FQNEAQ (reference sequence). CDR3 sequence reads: CASSHEGGTEAFF. CDR3 sequence (DNA): TGTGCCAGCAGCCACGAGGGTGGCACTGAAGCTTTCTTT.

The chain combines TRBV14 with TRBJ2-5, with 12 bases that match TRBD2. Trimming cost V 5 bases and J 6 bases; bases outside gene matches: 16. This CDR3 contains 18 residues. Germline assignment: CDR1 SGHDN and CDR2 FVKESK. Here the CDR3 reads CASSLARRLAGVAQTQYF. As DNA, the CDR3 is TGTGCCAGCAGCTTAGCCCGCAGACTAGCGGGGGTCGCGCAGACCCAGTACTTC.

In this sample, this clonotype turned up many times. The chain is built from TRBV28 and TRBJ2-6, with D uncertain. This CDR3 has 14 residues. V was clipped by 3 bases and J by 1 base, with 4 bases between them. Per the germline V gene, CDR1 is MDHEN and CDR2 is SYDVKM. The CDR3 sequence: CASSLYSGANVLTF. The CDR3 DNA reads as TGTGCCAGCAGTTTGTATTCTGGGGCCAACGTCCTGACTTTC. The full variable domain, in which reference TRBV28 and TRBJ2-6 provide the parts outside the CDR3, is DVKVTQSSRYLVKRTGEKVFLECVQDMDHENMFWYRQDPGLGLRLIYFSYDVKMKEKGDIPEGYSVSREKKERFSLILESASTNQTSMYLCASSLYSGANVLTFGAGSRLTVL.

The rearrangement joins TRBV7-6 to TRBJ2-5; D is ambiguous. V was clipped by 4 bases and J by 6 bases, with 24 bases between them. The CDR3 is 17 residues long. CDR1 is SGHVS, CDR2 FNYEAQ, per germline. CDR3 residues: CASSSPTRASSYQTQYF. The CDR3 coding sequence is TGTGCCAGCAGCTCTCCGACAAGGGCTAGTAGCTATCAGACCCAGTACTTC.

Worth noting for this clonotype: Given a much more abundant clone one base away, this may be a read error. This chain joins TRBV30 and TRBJ1-1; D unclear. The V gene's germline CDR1 is GTSNPN and CDR2 SVGIG (reference sequence). The CDR3 contains 10 residues. In DNA, the CDR3 is TGTGCCTGGAGTAAAACTGAAGCTTCCTTT. Residues: CAWSKTEASF. Full variable domain (missing parts from reference TRBV30 and TRBJ1-1): SQTIHQWPATLVQPVGSPLSLECTVEGTSNPNLYWYRQAAGRGLQLLFYSVGIGQISSEVPQNLSASRPQDRQFILSSKKLLLSDSGFYLCAWSKTEASFGQGTRLTVV.

This clonotype showed up many times. V usage is TRBV12-3 or TRBV12-4 and J usage is TRBJ1-4; TRBD1 agrees at 9 bases. This CDR3 is 16 amino acids long. The J segment lost 8 bases and the V segment lost 2 bases, leaving 9 bases of the junction unmatched. CDR3 in amino acids: CASSLSSGQGGEKLFF. The CDR3 coding sequence is TGTGCCAGCAGTTTATCTTCGGGACAGGGCGGAGAAAAACTGTTTTTT.

This clonotype has ten or more counts. The chain uses TRBV7-2 and TRBJ1-5, with D perhaps TRBD2 (6 bases). The end of the DNA is better explained by TRBJ2-3, so the J call may be wrong. The CDR3 spans 17 residues. Per the germline V gene, CDR1 is SGHTA and CDR2 is FQGNSA. For the CDR3, the DNA is TGTGCCAGCAGCGTCTGGGTGGGGGGATTTAGCAATCAGCCCCAGTATTTT. Residues: CASSVWVGGFSNQPQYF.

On this clonotype: The limits of the CDR3 on the DNA are not certain, so only TCRdb's listed CDR3 is given. This rearrangement joins TRBV25-1 to TRBJ1-4. Germline CDR1 and CDR2: MGHDK and SYGVNS. 16 amino acids form the CDR3, both terminal residues included. CDR3 region: CACSARTTATNEKLFF.

This clonotype has at least ten counts. The chain carries TRBV30 and TRBJ2-7, with D possibly matching TRBD1 (6 bases). The CDR3 covers 12 residues. Germline V gives CDR1 GTSNPN, CDR2 SVGIG (reference sequence). V lost 3 bases and J lost 2, with 8 bases in between. The CDR3 here is CAWSRGPYEQYF. The CDR3 DNA sequence: TGTGCCTGGAGCAGGGGACCCTACGAGCAGTACTTC.

The chain couples TRBV6-5 to TRBJ2-5; 7 bases are shared with TRBD1. The CDR3 consists of 13 residues. V was pared by 6 bases and J by 5 bases, with 6 bases of the junction left unmatched. Germline lookup yields CDR1 MNHEY and CDR2 SVGAGI. CDR3 coding DNA: TGTGCCAGCAGGTCAGGGGGTCGGGAGACCCAGTACTTC. Protein sequence: CASRSGGRETQYF.

In its sample, this clonotype was seen many times. The chain couples TRBV5-1 to TRBJ2-5; D may be TRBD2 (6 bases). CDR1 is SGHRS and CDR2 is YFSETQ in the germline V gene. Trimming took off 1 base at V and 1 base at J, with 14 bases between the two ends. This CDR3 is 16 amino acids long. As DNA, the CDR3 is TGCGCCAGCAGCTTGTTCGGGACTGCCTTCCAAGAGACCCAGTACTTC. This encodes CASSLFGTAFQETQYF.

The chain couples TRBV4-1 to TRBJ2-2; 10 positions match TRBD2. This CDR3 region has 15 residues. The germline gives CDR1 MGHRA, CDR2 YSYEKL. The J segment lost 8 bases and the V segment lost 4 bases, leaving 7 bases of the junction unmatched. The chain's CDR3 is CASSPGLAREGELFF. The CDR3 DNA reads as TGCGCCAGCAGCCCGGGACTAGCGAGGGAAGGGGAGCTGTTTTTT.

This clonotype has a handful of counts. The chain has TRBV27 and TRBJ2-7, with 9 bases lining up with TRBD1. The trim removed 4 bases at V and 1 base at J, leaving 5 bases unmatched. Germline CDR1 reads MNHEY; CDR2 reads SMNVEV (reference sequence). The CDR3 extends over 15 amino acids. The CDR3 nucleotides are TGTGCCAGCAGTTCAAGACAGGGGGGTTCCTACGAGCAGTACTTC. Encoded protein: CASSSRQGGSYEQYF.

The V call is TRBV20-1, the J call TRBJ1-6; TRBD1 aligns across 8 bases. Germline trimming cut 5 bases from V and 9 bases from J; bases unmatched to any gene: 6. CDR3 length: 13 residues. Germline loops: CDR1 DFQATT, CDR2 SNEGSKA (reference sequence). The CDR3, as DNA: TGCAGTGCTTCTGGGACAGGATTTTCACCCCTCCACTTT. Translating it yields CSASGTGFSPLHF.